Listed here are 10 T cell receptor beta chains from one sample, sequenced in a study of CD8 T cells in Susac syndrome. An amount of RNA that ranged from 0.5 to 1 ug was reverse transcribed with random hexamers. TCRdb re-called the immunoSEQ multiplex PCR reads with MiXCR, one entry per CDR3 protein. The sample contains 90,000 or so distinct CDR3 sequences, 80% to 95% of which appear only once. Material for sequencing was CD8+ T cells from PBMCs. The receptors were sampled from a human donor in good health.

This chain uses TRBV2 with TRBJ1-2; weak D call: TRBD1 (5 bases). This CDR3 is built from 12 residues. CDR1 and CDR2 (germline): SNHLY, FYNNEI. The V end lost 0 bases, the J end lost 8 bases, and 7 bases lay between the germline ends. The CDR3 DNA follows: TGTGCCAGCAGTGAAGCTGGGGGAGGCTACACCTTC. It translates to CASSEAGGGYTF.

The chain employs TRBV6-2 or TRBV6-3 and TRBJ1-6, with a weak D call TRBD1 (5 bases). This CDR3 has 14 residues. V lost 6 bases, J lost 10 bases, and 16 bases lay in between. From germline, CDR1 is MNHEY and CDR2 SVGEGT. CDR3 in amino acids: CASSPGQGGSPLHF. The CDR3 coding sequence is TGTGCCAGCAGCCCGGGCCAGGGAGGATCACCCCTCCACTTT.

The chain has TRBV9 and TRBJ1-6; D not certain. The CDR3 sequence is 13 residues long. Between the trimmed V and J ends, which lost 2 bases and 14 bases, there was a span of 14 bases. The germline gives CDR1 SGDLS, CDR2 YYNGEE. CDR3 DNA: TGTGCCAGCAGCGTGTCCGGGTTGGAAACCCTCCACTTT. It specifies CASSVSGLETLHF.

The chain employs TRBV27 and TRBJ2-7; D not certain. This CDR3 spans 12 amino acids. The germline CDR1 and CDR2 sequences are MNHEY and SMNVEV (reference sequence). V was clipped by 7 bases and J by 0 bases, with 7 bases between them. Here the CDR3 DNA reads TGTGCCAGCACCCCGCCCTCCTACGAGCAGTACTTC. It yields the protein CASTPPSYEQYF.

This chain joins TRBV10-2 and TRBJ2-3, with TRBD1 identical over 9 bases. The CDR3 loop spans 15 amino acids. CDR1 and CDR2 from the germline V gene are WSHSY and SAAADI. J lost 2 bases, V lost 8 bases, and 8 bases had no gene match. The CDR3 sequence is CASGTGTGFTDTQYF. The CDR3 DNA follows: TGCGCCAGCGGGACCGGGACAGGGTTCACAGATACGCAGTATTTT.

The rearrangement links TRBV4-1 to TRBJ1-5, with D perhaps TRBD1 (5 bases). The V end lost 0 bases, the J end lost 1 base, and 7 bases lay between the germline ends. The CDR3 totals 15 residues. Germline V gene data show CDR1 as MGHRA and CDR2 as YSYEKL. CDR3 in amino acids: CASSQDRDSNQPQHF. As DNA, the CDR3 is TGCGCCAGCAGCCAAGACAGGGACAGCAATCAGCCCCAGCATTTT.

The chain combines TRBV27 with TRBJ1-5; D unclear. V gave up 0 bases and J gave up 2 bases, with 11 bases separating them. This CDR3 has 16 amino acids. Germline assignment: CDR1 MNHEY and CDR2 SMNVEV (reference sequence). The CDR3, as DNA: TGTGCCAGCAGTTTATCAGGGCCTCACGGCAATCAGCCCCAGCATTTT. It yields the protein CASSLSGPHGNQPQHF.

V is TRBV6-2 or TRBV6-3 and J is TRBJ1-6, with a weak D call TRBD1 (5 bases). CDR1 and CDR2 from the germline V gene are MNHEY and SVGEGT. The V gene lost 6 bases and the J gene lost 7 bases, with 19 bases spanning the gap. This CDR3 region has 16 residues. DNA of the CDR3: TGTGCCAGCAGCCGCCAGGGTGATTACCCCAATTCACCCCTCCACTTT. It codes for CASSRQGDYPNSPLHF.

The rearrangement links TRBV2 to TRBJ1-3, with D perhaps TRBD1 (6 bases). Germline lookup yields CDR1 SNHLY and CDR2 FYNNEI. This CDR3 spans 13 amino acids. Trimming pared 7 bases from V and 3 bases from J, leaving 10 bases between. The CDR3 protein is CASNPGDGNTIYF. Written as DNA, the CDR3 is TGTGCCAGCAACCCAGGGGATGGAAACACCATATATTTT.

This clonotype was detected once. This chain joins TRBV6-4 and TRBJ2-2, with D maybe TRBD1 (6 bases). In germline, CDR1 is MRHNA, CDR2 SNTAGT. Between the trimmed V and J ends, which lost 6 bases and 4 bases, there was a span of 12 bases. The CDR3 spans 14 residues. CDR3 amino acids: CASSLTGTTGELFF. Written as DNA, the CDR3 is TGTGCCAGCAGCCTCACAGGGACCACCGGGGAGCTGTTTTTT.